The entry that follows covers one T cell receptor (beta chain) sequence. This sample was included in a study of T cell changes during pregnancy in multiple sclerosis. Method: immunoSEQ multiplex PCR; TCRdb's copy keeps in-frame clones and lacks some. The data show about 61,000 clones, 90% seen once. Germline-derived CDR1 and CDR2 are SEHNR and FQNEAQ (reference sequence). Trimming at V came to 5 bases and at J to 5 bases, leaving 12 bases not matched to a gene. There are 17 residues in the CDR3. The sample here was peripheral blood, taken in the first trimester of pregnancy. The rearrangement uses TRBV7-9 and TRBJ1-2; 12 nucleotides align to TRBD1. This clonotype was obtained from a female donor in good health, enrolled as a control in a pregnancy study. CDR3 in amino acids: CASSADRDRGLRYGYTF. CDR3 in DNA: TGTGCCAGCAGCGCCGACCGGGACAGGGGGCTTAGGTATGGCTACACCTTC.